These 23 T cell receptor beta chains were sequenced from one sample in a study of shared T cell receptors in the human thymus. The table came from immunoSEQ multiplex PCR; TCRdb's copy has only in-frame clones and leaves some out. The sample lists just under 550,000 clones, around 82% occurring once. These data are also associated with another study on human thymus T cells.

The sample taken for sequencing was thymocytes. These receptors came from a boy in the first two years of life with a congenital heart defect.

This clone occurred once. Sequence at one end of the junction differs from germline and may be a read error. This chain joins TRBV5-4 and TRBJ2-2; weak D call: TRBD2 (5 bases). Per the germline V gene, CDR1 is SGHNT and CDR2 is YYREEE (reference sequence). This CDR3 is 14 amino acids long. The CDR3 loop reads CASSSNRNTGELSF. In DNA form, the CDR3 reads TGTGCCAGCAGCTCCAACAGAAACACCGGGGAGCTGTCTTTT.

The chain combines TRBV4-3 with TRBJ2-6, with D tentatively TRBD1 (6 bases). Trimming removed 0 bases from V and 1 base from J, with 13 bases in between. The CDR3 has 18 residues. CDR1 and CDR2 (germline): LGHNA, YSLEER. CDR3 coding DNA: TGCGCCAGCAGCCAAGATTTTCGCAGGGGTTCTGGGGCCAACGTCCTGACTTTC. Its protein is CASSQDFRRGSGANVLTF.

This sequence joins TRBV19 and TRBJ1-1; no clear D. Germline values: CDR1 LNHDA, CDR2 SQIVND (reference sequence). The V gene lost 4 bases and the J gene lost 11 bases, with 11 bases spanning the gap. The CDR3 is made up of 11 amino acids. Here the CDR3 reads CASSNFRVAFF. CDR3 bases: TGTGCCAGTAGTAACTTCCGGGTGGCTTTCTTT.

Only a few counts were recorded for this clone. The CDR3 spells CASSQQLLTGASNQPQHF. The CDR3 DNA is TGCGCCAGCAGCCAACAACTACTGACAGGGGCGTCCAATCAGCCCCAGCATTTT. The chain couples TRBV4-3 to TRBJ1-5; 8 bases map to TRBD1. The CDR3 sequence is 18 residues long. Germline loops: CDR1 LGHNA, CDR2 YSLEER. After removal of 2 bases from V and 3 bases from J, the junction contained 12 bases not matched to a gene.

V usage is TRBV27 and J usage is TRBJ2-1; 10 bases align to TRBD2. Germline trimming cut 5 bases from V and 4 bases from J; bases unmatched to any gene: 5. The CDR3 totals 15 residues. Germline V CDR1 and CDR2: MNHEY, SMNVEV (reference sequence). DNA of the CDR3: TGTGCCAGCAGTCTCGGGACTAGCGATTACAATGAGCAGTTCTTC. Protein: CASSLGTSDYNEQFF.

The V call is TRBV18, the J call TRBJ2-1, with 8 bases identical to TRBD2. Germline trimming cut 1 base from V and 4 bases from J; bases unmatched to any gene: 3. Germline values: CDR1 KGHSH, CDR2 LQKENI. The CDR3 length is 15 residues. CDR3 in DNA: TGTGCCAGCTCACCACTTCGGGAGGGATACAATGAGCAGTTCTTC. As protein: CASSPLREGYNEQFF.

The chain is built from TRBV7-9 and TRBJ1-4, with TRBD1 identical over 10 bases. This CDR3 comprises 16 residues. Germline loops: CDR1 SEHNR, CDR2 FQNEAQ (reference sequence). The junction had 9 bases not matched to a gene; V was cut back by 5 bases and J by 6 bases. The CDR3 sequence: CASSPRTDRGDEKLFF. The CDR3, as DNA: TGTGCCAGCAGCCCCCGAACGGACAGGGGGGATGAAAAACTGTTTTTT.

This chain links TRBV29-1 with TRBJ1-1, with D possibly TRBD1 on 6 matching bases. CDR3 size: 13 residues. Trimming left V 4 bases short and J 0 bases short, with 9 bases between. Germline V gives CDR1 SQVTM, CDR2 ANQGSEA. CDR3 in amino acids: CSVGTDMNTEAFF. The CDR3 bases are TGCAGCGTTGGGACAGATATGAACACTGAAGCTTTCTTT.

The chain combines TRBV14 with TRBJ2-7; 15 nucleotides line up with TRBD2. CDR3 length equals 22 residues. Per germline, CDR1 SGHDN and CDR2 FVKESK. Trimming at V came to 1 base and at J to 5 bases, leaving 21 bases not matched to a gene. CDR3 DNA sequence: TGTGCCAGCAGCCAAGCGGTCCTGTCTAGTGTCGGACTAGCGGGAGGGAGAAACGAGCAGTACTTC. Amino acid sequence: CASSQAVLSSVGLAGGRNEQYF.

This clone was recorded once. The chain carries TRBV6-1 and TRBJ2-1, with 12 bases identical to TRBD2. V dropped 9 bases and J dropped 9; count of bases not matched to a gene: 6. The CDR3 loop spans 13 amino acids. The V gene's germline CDR1 is MNHNS and CDR2 SASEGT. The CDR3 coding sequence is TGTGCCAGTCGGACTAGCGGGATCGGTGAGCAGTTCTTC. Amino acids: CASRTSGIGEQFF.

V is TRBV4-2 and J is TRBJ1-4; 9 bases are shared with TRBD1. V lost 3 bases, J lost 4 bases, and 12 bases stayed unmatched. Germline V gives CDR1 LGHNA, CDR2 YNFKEQ. The CDR3 consists of 18 residues. CDR3 in DNA: TGTGCCAGCAGCCAGTCATCCGGGACAGGGAGGGGTAATGAAAAACTGTTTTTT. It codes for CASSQSSGTGRGNEKLFF.

The chain uses TRBV30 and TRBJ2-5; 8 bases align to TRBD2. This CDR3 region has 14 residues. Germline CDR1 is GTSNPN and CDR2 is SVGIG (reference sequence). Germline trimming cut 5 bases from V and 5 bases from J; bases unmatched to any gene: 10. CDR3 sequence reads: CAWGLSGSEETQYF. Here the CDR3 DNA reads TGTGCCTGGGGATTGAGCGGGAGTGAGGAGACCCAGTACTTC.

V gene TRBV6-5 combines with J gene TRBJ2-6, with D maybe TRBD1 (6 bases). Looked up from germline, CDR1 is MNHEY and CDR2 is SVGAGI. The CDR3 runs 15 residues. Between the trimmed V and J ends, which lost 5 bases and 4 bases, there was a span of 12 bases. As DNA, the CDR3 is TGTGCCAGCAGTACACAGGGTTTCGGGGCCAACGTCCTGACTTTC. Amino acid sequence: CASSTQGFGANVLTF.

This rearrangement joins TRBV27 to TRBJ2-2; D is perhaps TRBD1 (6 bases). The CDR3 loop spans 18 amino acids. Trimming removed 6 bases at V and 5 bases at J, with 25 bases between. The germline gives CDR1 MNHEY, CDR2 SMNVEV (reference sequence). CDR3 in amino acids: CASSPKTGPSWITGELFF. The CDR3 DNA follows: TGTGCCAGCAGCCCTAAGACAGGCCCTTCTTGGATAACCGGGGAGCTGTTTTTT.

The V gene is TRBV15, the J gene TRBJ1-2; D unresolved. Trimming pared 1 base from V and 3 bases from J, leaving 12 bases between. The CDR3 spans 15 residues. The V gene's germline CDR1 is LNHNV and CDR2 YYDKDF (reference sequence). In DNA, the CDR3 is TGTGCCACCAGCAGAGCTGAGGATAGAGACTATGGCTACACCTTC. It is translated as CATSRAEDRDYGYTF.

The chain couples TRBV5-1 to TRBJ1-4, with D unresolved. The CDR3 runs 14 residues. With 0 bases removed from V and 5 bases from J, the gap between germline ends came to 8 bases. Germline V gene lookup returns CDR1 SGHRS and CDR2 YFSETQ. The CDR3 loop reads CASSLAGLNEKLFF. The CDR3, as DNA: TGCGCCAGCAGCTTGGCGGGGTTGAATGAAAAACTGTTTTTT. Full variable domain (outside the CDR3, taken from reference TRBV5-1 and TRBJ1-4): KAGVTQTPRYLIKTRGQQVTLSCSPISGHRSVSWYQQTPGQGLQFLFEYFSETQRNKGNFPGRFSGRQFSNSRSEMNVSTLELGDSALYLCASSLAGLNEKLFFGSGTQLSVL.

The V gene is TRBV15, the J gene TRBJ2-1, with TRBD2 matching over 9 bases. The trim removed 2 bases at V and 1 base at J, leaving 9 bases unmatched. Germline CDR1 is LNHNV and CDR2 is YYDKDF (reference sequence). The CDR3 has 18 residues. The CDR3 here is CATSRQTPGLASYNEQFF. The CDR3 region has the DNA TGTGCCACCAGCAGACAAACACCGGGACTAGCTTCCTACAATGAGCAGTTCTTC.

The chain recombines TRBV4-3 with TRBJ2-1, with 10 bases identical to TRBD2. Per the germline V gene, CDR1 is LGHNA and CDR2 is YSLEER. Germline trimming cut 0 bases from V and 8 bases from J; bases unmatched to any gene: 7. The CDR3 is 16 residues long. CDR3 loop: CASSQDIAGGGYEQFF. In DNA, the CDR3 is TGCGCCAGCAGCCAAGATATAGCGGGAGGAGGTTATGAGCAGTTCTTC.

This chain connects TRBV27 to TRBJ2-5; 7 nucleotides agree with TRBD2. The germline V gene encodes CDR1 MNHEY and CDR2 SMNVEV (reference sequence). V lost 6 bases and J lost 2; bases outside the gene matches: 15. The CDR3 is 17 residues long. This CDR3 is CASSPLQASGPQETQYF. CDR3 nucleotides: TGTGCCAGCAGCCCCCTGCAGGCTAGCGGACCGCAAGAGACCCAGTACTTC.

The chain employs TRBV5-4 and TRBJ2-2; TRBD2 matches 7 bases. The V segment lost 4 bases and the J segment 5 bases; nucleotides outside the gene matches: 8. This CDR3 comprises 15 residues. The V gene's germline CDR1 is SGHNT and CDR2 YYREEE (reference sequence). The CDR3 DNA is TGTGCCAGCAGCCCCTGGACTAGGAAGACCGGGGAGCTGTTTTTT. Protein product: CASSPWTRKTGELFF.

The rearrangement uses TRBV7-9 and TRBJ2-1, with 16 positions matching TRBD2. Germline V gives CDR1 SEHNR, CDR2 FQNEAQ (reference sequence). The V segment lost 5 bases and the J segment 6 bases; nucleotides outside the gene matches: 13. CDR3 length equals 19 residues. CDR3: CASSPPSGTSGRASNEQFF. The CDR3 region has the DNA TGTGCCAGCAGCCCGCCGTCCGGGACTAGCGGGAGGGCGAGCAATGAGCAGTTCTTC.

The chain recombines TRBV5-1 with TRBJ2-7; possibly TRBD2 for D (5 bases). Germline CDR1 reads SGHRS; CDR2 reads YFSETQ. Trimming cost V 1 base and J 2 bases, with 10 bases left between them. CDR3 length equals 14 residues. This CDR3 reads CASSLRGLTYEQYF. The CDR3 region has the DNA TGCGCCAGCAGCTTGCGCGGGCTTACCTACGAGCAGTACTTC.

This clone has more than one count but fewer than ten. The chain combines TRBV28 with TRBJ2-7; 10 nucleotides align to TRBD2. J was trimmed by 0 bases and V by 2 bases; bases with no gene match: 7. This CDR3 is built from 17 residues. Germline V gives CDR1 MDHEN, CDR2 SYDVKM. The CDR3 bases are TGTGCCAGCAGTTTAGGGCTAGCGGGAGTGACCTCCTACGAGCAGTACTTC. It yields the protein CASSLGLAGVTSYEQYF.